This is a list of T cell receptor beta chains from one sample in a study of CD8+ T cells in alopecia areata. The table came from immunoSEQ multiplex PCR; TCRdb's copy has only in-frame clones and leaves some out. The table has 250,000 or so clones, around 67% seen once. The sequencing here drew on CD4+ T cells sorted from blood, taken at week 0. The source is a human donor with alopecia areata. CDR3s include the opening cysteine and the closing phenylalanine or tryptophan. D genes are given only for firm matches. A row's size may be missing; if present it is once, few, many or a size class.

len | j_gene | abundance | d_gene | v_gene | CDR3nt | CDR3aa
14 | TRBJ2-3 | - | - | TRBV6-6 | TGTGCCAGCAGCCCACTGACTGGCAGGGATACGCAGTATTTT | CASSPLTGRDTQYF
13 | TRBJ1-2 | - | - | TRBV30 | TGTGCCTGGAGTTTGGGAAAGAGTTTGGGCTACACCTTC | CAWSLGKSLGYTF
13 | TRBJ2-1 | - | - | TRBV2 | TGTGCCAGCCACCCAGGGGACGACAATGAGCAGTTCTTC | CASHPGDDNEQFF
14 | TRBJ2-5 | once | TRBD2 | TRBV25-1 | TGTGCCAGCAGTCATAGCGGGGGCCGAGAGACCCAGTACTTC | CASSHSGGRETQYF
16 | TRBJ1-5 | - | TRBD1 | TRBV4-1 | TGCGCCAGCAGCCAGCCCGGGACAGGTCTGGATCAGCCCCAGCATTTT | CASSQPGTGLDQPQHF
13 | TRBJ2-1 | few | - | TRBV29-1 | TGCAGCGTTGCGGGGGCGACCTACAATGAGCAGTTCTTC | CSVAGATYNEQFF
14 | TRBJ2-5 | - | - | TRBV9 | TGTGCCAGCAGCCAAGGCCCCCTCGAGGAGACCCAGTACTTC | CASSQGPLEETQYF
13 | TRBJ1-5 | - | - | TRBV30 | TGTGCCTGGGCAGACGGGAGCAATCAGCCCCAGCATTTT | CAWADGSNQPQHF
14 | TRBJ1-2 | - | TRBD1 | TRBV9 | TGTGCCAGCAGCTCTAGGGGGCCCACGTATGGCTACACCTTC | CASSSRGPTYGYTF
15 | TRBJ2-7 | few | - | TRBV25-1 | TGTGCCAGCAGTGCACCCCGAGTGAGCTCCTACGAGCAGTACTTC | CASSAPRVSSYEQYF
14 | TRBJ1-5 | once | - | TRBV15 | TGTGCCACCAGCTCAGAGGGAGAGGATCTTCCCCAGCATTTT | CATSSEGEDLPQHF
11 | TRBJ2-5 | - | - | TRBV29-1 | TGCAGCGTTGATGATCCAGAGACCCAGTACTTC | CSVDDPETQYF
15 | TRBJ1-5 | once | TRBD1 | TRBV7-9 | TGTGCCAGCAGCCCGGGGACAGGGCCTAATCAGCCCCAGCATTTT | CASSPGTGPNQPQHF
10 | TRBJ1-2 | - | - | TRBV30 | TGTGCCTGGTGGAGGGACGGCTACACCTTC | CAWWRDGYTF
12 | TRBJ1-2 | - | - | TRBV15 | TGTGCCACCAGCAGCCGGGGTGATGGCTACACCTTC | CATSSRGDGYTF
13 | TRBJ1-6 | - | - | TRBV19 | TGTGCCACCAGGAGGGTTGATAATTCACCCCTCCACTTT | CATRRVDNSPLHF
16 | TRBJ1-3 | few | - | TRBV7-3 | TGTGCCAGCAGCTTATCCCCAGGACTCTCTGGAAACACCATATATTTT | CASSLSPGLSGNTIYF
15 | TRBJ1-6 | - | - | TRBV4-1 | TGCGCCAGCAGCCCGGGCCAGCCCTATAATTCACCCCTCCACTTT | CASSPGQPYNSPLHF
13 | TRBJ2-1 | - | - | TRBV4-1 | TGCGCCAGCAGCCAAATGGACCCCCCTCAGGTATTCTTC | CASSQMDPPQVFF
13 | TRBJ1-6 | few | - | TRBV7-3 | TGTGCCAGCAGCGTGGGGCGAAATTCACCCCTCCACTTT | CASSVGRNSPLHF
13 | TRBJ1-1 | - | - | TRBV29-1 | TGCAGCGTTGAAAGACAGTTAAGGGTAGAAGCTTTCTTT | CSVERQLRVEAFF
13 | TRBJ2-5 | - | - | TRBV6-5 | TGTGCCAGCAGTGGGACGGTCCAAGAGACCCAGTACTTC | CASSGTVQETQYF
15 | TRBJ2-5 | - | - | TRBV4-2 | TGTGCCAGCAGCCAGTCTACTAGCTTTTCGGAGACCCAGTACTTC | CASSQSTSFSETQYF
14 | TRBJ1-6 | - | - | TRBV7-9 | TGTGCCAGCAGCTTAGGAGGGGTTGGGTCACCCCTCCACTTT | CASSLGGVGSPLHF
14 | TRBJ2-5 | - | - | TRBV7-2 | TGTGCCAGCAGCCTATCGAGGTTAGGGGAGACCCAGTACTTC | CASSLSRLGETQYF
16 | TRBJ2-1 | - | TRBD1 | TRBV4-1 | TGCGCCAGCAGCCAGGGGACAGGACAGTCCTACAATGAGCAGTTCTTC | CASSQGTGQSYNEQFF
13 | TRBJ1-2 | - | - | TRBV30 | TGTGCCTGGAGGACCCCGGGGGCGCACCAGGACACCTTC | CAWRTPGAHQDTF
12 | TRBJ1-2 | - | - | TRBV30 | TGTGCCTGGAGCCCCGGCCCTCTTGGCTACACCTTC | CAWSPGPLGYTF
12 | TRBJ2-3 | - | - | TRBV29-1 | TGCAGCGTTGATATTGGGACGGATACGCAGTATTTT | CSVDIGTDTQYF
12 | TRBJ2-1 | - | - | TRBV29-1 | TGCAGCGTTGTTCTGGTCCACAATGAGCAGTTCTTC | CSVVLVHNEQFF
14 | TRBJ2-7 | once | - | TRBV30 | TGTGCCTGGAGTGAGGACGCGAGCTCCTACGAGCAGTACTTC | CAWSEDASSYEQYF
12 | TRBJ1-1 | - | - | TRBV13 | TGTGCCAGCACCCCGACGGGAGATAAGGCTTTCTTT | CASTPTGDKAFF
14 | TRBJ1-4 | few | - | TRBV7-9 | TGTGCCAGCAGCTCGTCAGCGGGGGGCGAAAAACTGTTTTTT | CASSSSAGGEKLFF
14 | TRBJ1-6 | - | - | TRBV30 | TGTGCCTGGAATGGGCCGCAGCACAATTCACCCCTCCACTTT | CAWNGPQHNSPLHF
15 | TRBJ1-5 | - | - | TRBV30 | TGTGCCTGGACGGCGGGCAGGCCCAGCAATCAGCCCCAGCATTTT | CAWTAGRPSNQPQHF
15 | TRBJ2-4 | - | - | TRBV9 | TGTGCCAGCAGCAGCGGATATGAAGCCAAAAACATTCAGTACTTC | CASSSGYEAKNIQYF